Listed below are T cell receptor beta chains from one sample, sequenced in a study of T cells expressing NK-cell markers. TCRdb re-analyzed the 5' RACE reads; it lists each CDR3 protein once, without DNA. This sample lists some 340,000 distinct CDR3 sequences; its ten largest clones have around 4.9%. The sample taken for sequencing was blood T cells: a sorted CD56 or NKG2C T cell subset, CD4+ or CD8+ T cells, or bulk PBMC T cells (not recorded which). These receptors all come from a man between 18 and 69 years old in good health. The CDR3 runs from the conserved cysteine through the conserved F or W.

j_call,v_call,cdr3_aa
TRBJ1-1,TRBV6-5,CASSYSIYETNTEAFF
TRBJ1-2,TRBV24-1,CATSYQGDYGYTF
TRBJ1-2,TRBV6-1,CASKNSGQGAVGYTF
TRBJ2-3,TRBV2,CASNEPGLITDTQYF
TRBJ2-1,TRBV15,CATSLRRGADEQFF
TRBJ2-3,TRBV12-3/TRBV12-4,CASSIRGADTQYF
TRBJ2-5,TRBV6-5,CASRTGQGSVETQYF
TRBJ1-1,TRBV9,CASSVGSFMNTEAFF
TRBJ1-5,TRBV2,CASRVGTTSNQPQHF
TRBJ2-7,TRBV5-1,CASSLDRGPVYEQYF
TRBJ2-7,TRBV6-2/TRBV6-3,CASSDGDKGAYEQYF
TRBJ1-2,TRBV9,CASSVAPAGINYGYTF
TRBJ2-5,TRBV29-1,CSVIGTAQETQYF
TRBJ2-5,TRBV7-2,CASSLSIGGAGQETQYF
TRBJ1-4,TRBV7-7,CASSLSDGFNEKLFF
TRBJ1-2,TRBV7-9,CASSVWDRANYGYTF
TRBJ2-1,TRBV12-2,CASRLAAGTVYNEQFF
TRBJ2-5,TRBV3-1,CASSQERRGSPPNQETQYF
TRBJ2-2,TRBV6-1,CASNPRGGNTGELFF
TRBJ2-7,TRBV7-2,CASSPTLAGAYEQYF
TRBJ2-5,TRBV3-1,CASSQDYSRLKETQYF
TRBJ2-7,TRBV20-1,CSARPGARWYEQYF
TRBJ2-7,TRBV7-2,CASSLFSSAEQYF
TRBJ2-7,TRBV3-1,CASSQTHRGYEQYF
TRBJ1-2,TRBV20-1,CSASQGLYGYTF
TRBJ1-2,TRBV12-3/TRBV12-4,CASSLASGRANYGYTF
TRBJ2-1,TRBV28,CASSSLLNEQFF
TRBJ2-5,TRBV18,CASSPVAGARQETQYF
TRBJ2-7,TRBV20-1,CSAGALNRESFYEQYF
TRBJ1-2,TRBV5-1,CASSGGGMLSYGYTF
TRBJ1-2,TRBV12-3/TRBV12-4,CASSAGQGAGGYTF
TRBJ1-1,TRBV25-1,CASSDAGGGLAAFF
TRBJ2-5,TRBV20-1,CSAEDPRGVGTQYF
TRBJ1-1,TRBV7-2,CASSSRGQGQTEAFF
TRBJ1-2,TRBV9,CASSANFRDSEWGYTF
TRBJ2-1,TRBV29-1,CSSTTWDEQFF
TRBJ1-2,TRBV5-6,CASSGDRSLYGYTF
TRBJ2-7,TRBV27,CASRGEYPYEQYF
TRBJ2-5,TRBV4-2,CASSQSGGPQETQYF
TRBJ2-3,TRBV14,CASSQGGFHTDTQYF
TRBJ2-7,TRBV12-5,CASGLTGTGDYEQYF
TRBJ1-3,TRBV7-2,CASSRTSSGNTIYF
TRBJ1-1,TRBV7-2,CASSAGQVNTEAFF
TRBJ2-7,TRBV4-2,CASSQVIGGSGSYEQYF
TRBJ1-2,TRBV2,CASSEGPRAFYGYTF
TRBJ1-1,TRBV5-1,CASGGGDRQNTEAFF
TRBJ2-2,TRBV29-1,CSVDSGGAFGTGELFF
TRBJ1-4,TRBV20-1,CSATRTANEKLFF
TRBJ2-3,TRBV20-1,CSARDILASAGSKDTQYF
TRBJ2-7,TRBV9,CASSVAAGGSTYEQYF
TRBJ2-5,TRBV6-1,CASSEAGPQRGETQYF
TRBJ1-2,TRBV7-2,CASSLGPLPTNYGYTF
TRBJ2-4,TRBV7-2,CASSLNRADIQYF
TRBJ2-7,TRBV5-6,CASSLAPGGRPYEQYF
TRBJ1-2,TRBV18,CASSLQGARDYGYTF
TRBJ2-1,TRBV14,CASSRSGTVYNEQFF
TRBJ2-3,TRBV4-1,CASSPKAGGRTDTQYF